A selection of T cell receptor beta chains follows, all from one sample in a study of blood T cell repertoires in COVID-19. The repertoire was sequenced with immunoSEQ multiplex PCR; TCRdb's copy has only in-frame clones and lacks some. The sample has about 73,000 clones; approximately 92% are singletons. What was sequenced was peripheral blood. These receptors originate from a man at least 80 years old with acute or convalescent COVID-19. The CDR3 runs from the conserved cysteine through the conserved F or W. D genes are given only for firm matches. The size field is filled for only some rows; it gives once, few, many or a size class.

d_gene: -; j_gene: TRBJ1-2; v_gene: TRBV7-9; abundance: -; CDR3nt: TGTGCCAGCACCCCTACGCGGGGTATCCCACTTGGCTACACCTTC; CDR3aa: CASTPTRGIPLGYTF
d_gene: -; j_gene: TRBJ1-6; v_gene: TRBV6-1; abundance: -; CDR3nt: TGTGCCAGCAGTGAGGGGGCCTATTCACCCCTCCACTTT; CDR3aa: CASSEGAYSPLHF
d_gene: -; j_gene: TRBJ1-4; v_gene: TRBV10-3; abundance: -; CDR3nt: TGTGCCATCAAGCAAGGGGGGGATGAAAAACTGTTTTTT; CDR3aa: CAIKQGGDEKLFF
d_gene: -; j_gene: TRBJ2-2; v_gene: TRBV28; abundance: -; CDR3nt: TGTGCCAGCAGTCTCGGGAGTCAAACCGGGGAGCTGTTTTTT; CDR3aa: CASSLGSQTGELFF
d_gene: -; j_gene: TRBJ2-7; v_gene: TRBV6-1; abundance: -; CDR3nt: TGTGCCAGCAGTGAAATGGAGGGCTACGAGCAGTACTTC; CDR3aa: CASSEMEGYEQYF
d_gene: TRBD2; j_gene: TRBJ2-1; v_gene: TRBV19; abundance: -; CDR3nt: TGTGCCAGTAGTCATCAGCCTTCTAGCGGGCCCTACAATGAGCAGTTCTTC; CDR3aa: CASSHQPSSGPYNEQFF
d_gene: -; j_gene: TRBJ1-5; v_gene: TRBV19; abundance: -; CDR3nt: TGTGCCAGTACCATAGAAGTTAGGGAGGGAGCGAGGGGTCAGCCCCAGCATTTT; CDR3aa: CASTIEVREGARGQPQHF
d_gene: -; j_gene: TRBJ1-6; v_gene: TRBV3-1/TRBV3-2; abundance: -; CDR3nt: TGTGCCAGCAGCCAAGAGTCCAGGGATCATCATTCACCCCTCCACTTT; CDR3aa: CASSQESRDHHSPLHF
d_gene: -; j_gene: TRBJ1-3; v_gene: TRBV5-4; abundance: -; CDR3nt: TGTGCCAGCAGCTTGGCAGGGTCTGGAAACACCATATATTTT; CDR3aa: CASSLAGSGNTIYF
d_gene: -; j_gene: TRBJ1-1; v_gene: TRBV6-5; abundance: once; CDR3nt: TGTGCCAGCACTCGGGGTTCCCCCAACACTGAAGCTTTCTTT; CDR3aa: CASTRGSPNTEAFF
d_gene: -; j_gene: TRBJ2-1; v_gene: TRBV9; abundance: -; CDR3nt: TGTGCCAGCAGCCTCGGGACTTCGGTGGTCAATGAGCAGTTCTTC; CDR3aa: CASSLGTSVVNEQFF
d_gene: TRBD1; j_gene: TRBJ2-2; v_gene: TRBV27; abundance: -; CDR3nt: TGTGCCAGCAGTTCCTCGAGGACAGGGGGAACCGGGGAGCTGTTTTTT; CDR3aa: CASSSSRTGGTGELFF
d_gene: -; j_gene: TRBJ2-3; v_gene: TRBV29-1; abundance: -; CDR3nt: TGCAGCGGAGCGGACCCTAAGCAGTATTTT; CDR3aa: CSGADPKQYF
d_gene: -; j_gene: TRBJ1-5; v_gene: TRBV18; abundance: -; CDR3nt: TGTGCCAGCTCAGGTACAGGGAGCAATCAGCCCCAGCATTTT; CDR3aa: CASSGTGSNQPQHF
d_gene: TRBD1; j_gene: TRBJ1-3; v_gene: TRBV5-1; abundance: -; CDR3nt: TGCGCCAGCAGCTTGGTCCCAGGGGGCTTTGGAAACACCATATATTTT; CDR3aa: CASSLVPGGFGNTIYF
d_gene: -; j_gene: TRBJ2-2; v_gene: TRBV10-3; abundance: -; CDR3nt: TGTGCCATCAGTGATTCTAACACCGGGGAGCTGTTTTTT; CDR3aa: CAISDSNTGELFF
d_gene: TRBD1; j_gene: TRBJ1-4; v_gene: TRBV19; abundance: -; CDR3nt: TGTGCCAGTAGTACTCAGGGGGCGGCTAATGAAAAACTGTTTTTT; CDR3aa: CASSTQGAANEKLFF
d_gene: TRBD1; j_gene: TRBJ1-5; v_gene: TRBV6-6; abundance: -; CDR3nt: TGTGCCAGCAGTTACGACAGGGGTAATTACCAGCCCCAGCATTTT; CDR3aa: CASSYDRGNYQPQHF
d_gene: TRBD1; j_gene: TRBJ1-2; v_gene: TRBV19; abundance: -; CDR3nt: TGTGCCAGTAGCCAGCCGGGACAGGGGGGTAGCTACACCTTC; CDR3aa: CASSQPGQGGSYTF
d_gene: TRBD1; j_gene: TRBJ2-5; v_gene: TRBV7-9; abundance: once; CDR3nt: TGTGCCAGCAGCCTAGGAACCGCCGGGACAGGGGGAGAGACCCAGTACTTC; CDR3aa: CASSLGTAGTGGETQYF
d_gene: -; j_gene: TRBJ1-3; v_gene: TRBV19; abundance: -; CDR3nt: TGTGCCAGTAGTATAAGGAGGTCACTTTCTGGAAACACCATATATTTT; CDR3aa: CASSIRRSLSGNTIYF
d_gene: TRBD1; j_gene: TRBJ2-7; v_gene: TRBV19; abundance: -; CDR3nt: TGTGCCAGTAGTCTGGGACAGGGGGCCTACGAGCAGTACTTC; CDR3aa: CASSLGQGAYEQYF
d_gene: -; j_gene: TRBJ1-6; v_gene: TRBV5-5; abundance: medium-sized; CDR3nt: TGTGCCAGCAGCTGGATTGTAAACCCAGGGGTAGGGTCACCCCTCCACTTT; CDR3aa: CASSWIVNPGVGSPLHF
d_gene: -; j_gene: TRBJ2-7; v_gene: TRBV2; abundance: -; CDR3nt: TGTGCCAGCTGTGGACAGTCCTACGAGCAGTACTTC; CDR3aa: CASCGQSYEQYF
d_gene: -; j_gene: TRBJ2-7; v_gene: TRBV2; abundance: -; CDR3nt: TGTGCCAGCACTCTCCAACAGGGACCGACCTACGAGCAGTACTTC; CDR3aa: CASTLQQGPTYEQYF
d_gene: -; j_gene: TRBJ2-3; v_gene: TRBV5-4; abundance: -; CDR3nt: TGTGCCAGCAGCTTGGTAAGCGGCACAGATACGCAGTATTTT; CDR3aa: CASSLVSGTDTQYF
d_gene: TRBD1; j_gene: TRBJ2-1; v_gene: TRBV29-1; abundance: -; CDR3nt: TGCAGCGTTGCACCGGGACAGGGTCTTTTGGTGGGGAATGAGCAGTTCTTC; CDR3aa: CSVAPGQGLLVGNEQFF
d_gene: TRBD1; j_gene: TRBJ1-4; v_gene: TRBV18; abundance: once; CDR3nt: TGTGCCAGCTCACCACCTAGGGACAGGGCAACTAATGAAAAACTGTTTTTT; CDR3aa: CASSPPRDRATNEKLFF
d_gene: -; j_gene: TRBJ2-5; v_gene: TRBV11-3; abundance: -; CDR3nt: TGTGCCAGCAGCTTACGGGGGACTTTTGATGAGACCCAGTACTTC; CDR3aa: CASSLRGTFDETQYF
d_gene: TRBD2; j_gene: TRBJ2-1; v_gene: TRBV9; abundance: -; CDR3nt: TGTGCCAGCAGCGTCTCAGGACTAGCGGGAGGGCGGGTCGCTAATGAGCAGTTCTTC; CDR3aa: CASSVSGLAGGRVANEQFF
d_gene: TRBD1; j_gene: TRBJ2-7; v_gene: TRBV5-1; abundance: -; CDR3nt: TGCGCCAGCAGCTATGGTGGACAGGTGGGCCACGAGCAGTACTTC; CDR3aa: CASSYGGQVGHEQYF
d_gene: -; j_gene: TRBJ1-2; v_gene: TRBV20-1; abundance: -; CDR3nt: TGCAGTGCTTCCCCCGGCTATGGCTACACCTTC; CDR3aa: CSASPGYGYTF
d_gene: -; j_gene: TRBJ2-5; v_gene: TRBV3-1/TRBV3-2; abundance: -; CDR3nt: TGTGCCAGCAGCCAGTCTGGTACAGTGGGGACCCAGTACTTC; CDR3aa: CASSQSGTVGTQYF
d_gene: -; j_gene: TRBJ1-4; v_gene: TRBV25-1; abundance: -; CDR3nt: TGTGCCAGCAGACTTGAGGGTGGGAATAATGAAAAACTGTTTTTT; CDR3aa: CASRLEGGNNEKLFF
d_gene: -; j_gene: TRBJ2-2; v_gene: TRBV18; abundance: -; CDR3nt: TGTGCCAGCTCACCACCGGCCAGGGTGAACACCGGGGAGCTGTTTTTT; CDR3aa: CASSPPARVNTGELFF
d_gene: -; j_gene: TRBJ2-7; v_gene: TRBV6-2/TRBV6-3; abundance: -; CDR3nt: TGTGCCAGCAGTTACCCCGGGTTTTACGAGCAGTACTTC; CDR3aa: CASSYPGFYEQYF
d_gene: TRBD1; j_gene: TRBJ1-2; v_gene: TRBV3-1/TRBV3-2; abundance: once; CDR3nt: TGTGCCAGCAGCCTCCAGGGGGCTCTTGGCTACACCTTC; CDR3aa: CASSLQGALGYTF
d_gene: TRBD1; j_gene: TRBJ1-5; v_gene: TRBV2; abundance: once; CDR3nt: TGTGCCAGCAGTGAGGACAGGGTGAGCAATCAGCCCCAGCATTTT; CDR3aa: CASSEDRVSNQPQHF